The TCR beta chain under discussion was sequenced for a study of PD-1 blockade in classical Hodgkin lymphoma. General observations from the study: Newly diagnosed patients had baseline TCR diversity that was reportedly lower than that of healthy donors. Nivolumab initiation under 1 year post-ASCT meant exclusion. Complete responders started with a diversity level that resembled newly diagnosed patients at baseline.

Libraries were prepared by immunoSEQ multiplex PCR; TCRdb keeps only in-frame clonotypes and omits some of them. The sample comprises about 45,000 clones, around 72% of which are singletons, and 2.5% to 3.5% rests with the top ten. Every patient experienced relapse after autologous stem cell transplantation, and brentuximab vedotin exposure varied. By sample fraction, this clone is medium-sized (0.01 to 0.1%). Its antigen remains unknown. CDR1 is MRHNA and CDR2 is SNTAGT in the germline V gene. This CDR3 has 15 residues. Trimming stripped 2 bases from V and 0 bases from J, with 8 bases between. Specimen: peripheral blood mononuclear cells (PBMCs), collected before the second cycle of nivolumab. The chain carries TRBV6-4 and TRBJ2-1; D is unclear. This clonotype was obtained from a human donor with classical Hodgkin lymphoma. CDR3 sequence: CASSDGLSSYNEQFF. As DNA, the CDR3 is TGTGCCAGCAGTGACGGGCTAAGCTCCTACAATGAGCAGTTCTTC.